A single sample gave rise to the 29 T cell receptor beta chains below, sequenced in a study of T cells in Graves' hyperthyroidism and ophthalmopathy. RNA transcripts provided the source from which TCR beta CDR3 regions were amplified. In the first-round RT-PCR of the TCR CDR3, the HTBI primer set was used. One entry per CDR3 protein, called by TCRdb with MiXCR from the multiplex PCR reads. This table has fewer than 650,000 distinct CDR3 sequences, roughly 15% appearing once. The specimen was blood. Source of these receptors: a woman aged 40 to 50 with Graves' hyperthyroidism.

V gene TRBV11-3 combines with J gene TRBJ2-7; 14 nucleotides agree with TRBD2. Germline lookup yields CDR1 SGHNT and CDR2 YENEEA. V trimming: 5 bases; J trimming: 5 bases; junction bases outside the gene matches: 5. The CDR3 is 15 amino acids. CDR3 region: CASSPQGLAGDEQYF. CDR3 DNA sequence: TGTGCCAGCAGCCCCCAGGGACTAGCGGGAGACGAGCAGTACTTC.

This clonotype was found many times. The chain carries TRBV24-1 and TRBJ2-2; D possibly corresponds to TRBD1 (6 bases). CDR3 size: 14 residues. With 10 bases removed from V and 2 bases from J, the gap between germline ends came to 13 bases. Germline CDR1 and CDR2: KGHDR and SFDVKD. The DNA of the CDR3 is TGTGCCACAGGAAAACAGGGAAACACCGGGGAGCTGTTTTTT. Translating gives CATGKQGNTGELFF.

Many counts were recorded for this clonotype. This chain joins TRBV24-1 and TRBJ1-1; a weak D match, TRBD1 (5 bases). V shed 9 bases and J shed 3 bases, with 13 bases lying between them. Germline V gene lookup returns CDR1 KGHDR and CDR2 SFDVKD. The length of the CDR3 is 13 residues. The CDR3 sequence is CATRGSGDTEAFF. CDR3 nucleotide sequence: TGTGCCACCCGCGGGTCGGGGGACACTGAAGCTTTCTTT.

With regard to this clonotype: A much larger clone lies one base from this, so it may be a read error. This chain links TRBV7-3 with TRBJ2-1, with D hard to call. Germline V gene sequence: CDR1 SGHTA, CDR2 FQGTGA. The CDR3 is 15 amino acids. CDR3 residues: CASGLTVSSANEQFF. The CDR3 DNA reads TGTGCCAGCGGCTTAACGGTTTCCAGCGCCAATGAGCAGTTCTTC. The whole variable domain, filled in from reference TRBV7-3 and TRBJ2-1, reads GAGVSQTPSNKVTEKGKYVELRCDPISGHTALYWYRQSLGQGPEFLIYFQGTGAADDSGLPNDRFFAVRPEGSVSTLKIQRTERGDSAVYLCASGLTVSSANEQFFGPGTRLTVL.

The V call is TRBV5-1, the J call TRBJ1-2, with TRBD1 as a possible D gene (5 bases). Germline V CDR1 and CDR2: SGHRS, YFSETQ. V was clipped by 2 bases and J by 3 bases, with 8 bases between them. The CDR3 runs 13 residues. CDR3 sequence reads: CASSLWGDYGYTF. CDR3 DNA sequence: TGCGCCAGCAGCTTATGGGGCGACTATGGCTACACCTTC.

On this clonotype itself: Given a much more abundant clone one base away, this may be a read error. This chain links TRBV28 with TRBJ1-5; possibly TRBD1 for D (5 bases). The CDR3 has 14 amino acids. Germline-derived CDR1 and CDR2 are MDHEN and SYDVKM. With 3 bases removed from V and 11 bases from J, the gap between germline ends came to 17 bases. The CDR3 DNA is TGTGCCAGCAGTTTGACAGTGATAAAGTTGGCCCAGCATTTT. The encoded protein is CASSLTVIKLAQHF.

CDR3 coding DNA: TGTGCCAGCAGCTTAATGGGACAGGGGCTTGGGGCACCCCTCCACTTT. This translates into CASSLMGQGLGAPLHF. The chain couples TRBV7-3 to TRBJ1-6; 10 nucleotides agree with TRBD1. This CDR3 is built from 16 residues. Trimming took 1 base from V and 11 from J; bases not matched to a gene: 8. Germline-derived CDR1 and CDR2 are SGHTA and FQGTGA.

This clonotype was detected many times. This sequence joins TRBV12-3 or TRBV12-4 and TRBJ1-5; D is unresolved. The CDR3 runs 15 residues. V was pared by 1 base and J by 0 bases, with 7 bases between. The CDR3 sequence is CASSLGESSNQPQHF. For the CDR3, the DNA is TGTGCCAGCAGTTTAGGGGAGAGTAGCAATCAGCCCCAGCATTTT.

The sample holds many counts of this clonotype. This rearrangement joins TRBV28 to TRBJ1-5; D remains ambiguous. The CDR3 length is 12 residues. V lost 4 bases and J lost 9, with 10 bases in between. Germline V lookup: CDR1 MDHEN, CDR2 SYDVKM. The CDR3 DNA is TGTGCCAGCAGTTCATCGTCTCTGCCCCAGCATTTT. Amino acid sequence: CASSSSSLPQHF.

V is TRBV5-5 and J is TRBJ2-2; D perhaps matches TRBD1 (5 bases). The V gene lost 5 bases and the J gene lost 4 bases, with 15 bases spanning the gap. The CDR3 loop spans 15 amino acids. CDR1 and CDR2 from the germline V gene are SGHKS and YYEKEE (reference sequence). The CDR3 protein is CASRRTLSVTGELFF. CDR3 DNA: TGTGCCAGCAGGCGGACACTCTCAGTCACCGGGGAGCTGTTTTTT.

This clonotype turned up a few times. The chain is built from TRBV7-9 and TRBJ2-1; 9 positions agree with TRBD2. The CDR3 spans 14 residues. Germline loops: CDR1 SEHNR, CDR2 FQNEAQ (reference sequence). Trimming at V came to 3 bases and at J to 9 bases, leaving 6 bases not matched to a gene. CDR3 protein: CASSLLLAGLEQFF. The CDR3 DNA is TGTGCCAGCAGCTTGTTACTAGCGGGTCTTGAGCAGTTCTTC.

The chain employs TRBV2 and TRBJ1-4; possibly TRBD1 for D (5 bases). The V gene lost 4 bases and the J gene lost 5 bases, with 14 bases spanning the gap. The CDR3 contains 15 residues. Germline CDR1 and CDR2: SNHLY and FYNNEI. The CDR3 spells CASSVEGQKNEKLFF. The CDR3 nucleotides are TGTGCCAGCAGTGTGGAGGGGCAGAAAAATGAAAAACTGTTTTTT.

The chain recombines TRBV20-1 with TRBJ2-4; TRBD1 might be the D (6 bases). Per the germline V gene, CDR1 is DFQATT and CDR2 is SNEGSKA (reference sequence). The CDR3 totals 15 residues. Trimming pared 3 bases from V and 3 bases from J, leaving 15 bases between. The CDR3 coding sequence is TGCAGTGCTAGTTTCAGGGGAAGTGTCAAAAACATTCAGTACTTC. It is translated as CSASFRGSVKNIQYF.

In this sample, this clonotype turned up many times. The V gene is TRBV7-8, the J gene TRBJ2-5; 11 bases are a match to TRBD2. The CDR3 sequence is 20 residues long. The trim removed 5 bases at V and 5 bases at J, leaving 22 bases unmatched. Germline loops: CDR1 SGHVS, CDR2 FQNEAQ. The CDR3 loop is CASSPKGQFVAGGVSETQYF. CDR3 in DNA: TGTGCCAGCAGCCCGAAGGGCCAGTTCGTAGCGGGAGGGGTGTCGGAGACCCAGTACTTC. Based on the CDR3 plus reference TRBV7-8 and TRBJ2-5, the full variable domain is GAGVSQSPRYKVAKRGQDVALRCDPISGHVSLFWYQQALGQGPEFLTYFQNEAQLDKSGLPSDRFFAERPEGSVSTLKIQRTQQEDSAVYLCASSPKGQFVAGGVSETQYFGPGTRLLVL.

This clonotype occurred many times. Written as DNA, the CDR3 is TGTGCCAGCAGTGACGGGACAGGATCCTACACAGATACGCAGTATTTT. Protein: CASSDGTGSYTDTQYF. The rearrangement links TRBV27 to TRBJ2-3; 8 nucleotides match TRBD1. The ends lost 5 bases at V and 2 bases at J; junction bases unmatched: 9. Germline CDR1 reads MNHEY; CDR2 reads SMNVEV (reference sequence). The CDR3 sequence is 16 residues long.

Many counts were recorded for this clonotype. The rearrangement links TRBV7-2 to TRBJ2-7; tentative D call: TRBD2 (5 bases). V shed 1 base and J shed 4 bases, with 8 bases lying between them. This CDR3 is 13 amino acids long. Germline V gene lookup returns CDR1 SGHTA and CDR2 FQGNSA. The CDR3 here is CASSLGERYEQYF. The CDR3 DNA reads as TGTGCCAGCAGCTTAGGGGAGCGGTACGAGCAGTACTTC.

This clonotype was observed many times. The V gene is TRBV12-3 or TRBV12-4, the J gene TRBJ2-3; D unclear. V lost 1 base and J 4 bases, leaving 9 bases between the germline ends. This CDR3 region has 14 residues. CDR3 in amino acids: CASSLGLRADTQYF. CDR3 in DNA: TGTGCCAGCAGTTTAGGGTTGCGAGCAGATACGCAGTATTTT.

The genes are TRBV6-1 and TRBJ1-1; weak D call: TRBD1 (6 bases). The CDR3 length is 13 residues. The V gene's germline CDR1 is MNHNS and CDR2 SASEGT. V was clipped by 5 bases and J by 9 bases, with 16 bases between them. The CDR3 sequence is CASSSSTGTKAFF. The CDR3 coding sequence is TGTGCCAGCAGTTCCTCAACAGGGACAAAAGCTTTCTTT.

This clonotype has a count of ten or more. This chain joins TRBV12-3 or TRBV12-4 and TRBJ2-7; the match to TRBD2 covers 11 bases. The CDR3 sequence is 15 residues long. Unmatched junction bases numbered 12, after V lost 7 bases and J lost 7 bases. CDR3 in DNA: TGTGCCAGCACCCTAACTAGCGGGAGTCTGGGGGAGCAGTACTTC. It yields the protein CASTLTSGSLGEQYF.

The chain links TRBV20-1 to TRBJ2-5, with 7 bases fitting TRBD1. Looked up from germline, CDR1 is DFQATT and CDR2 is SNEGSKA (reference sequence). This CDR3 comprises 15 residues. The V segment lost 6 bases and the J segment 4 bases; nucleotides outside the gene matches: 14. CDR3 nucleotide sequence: TGCAGTGCAAACCGGGAAGACAGGGTCCTAGAGACCCAGTACTTC. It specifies CSANREDRVLETQYF.

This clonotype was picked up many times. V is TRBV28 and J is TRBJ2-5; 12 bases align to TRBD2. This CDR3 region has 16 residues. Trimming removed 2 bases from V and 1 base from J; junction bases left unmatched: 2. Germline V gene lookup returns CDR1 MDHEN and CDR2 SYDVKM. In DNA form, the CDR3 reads TGTGCCAGCAGTTTAAGACTAGCGGGAGCCCAAGAGACCCAGTACTTC. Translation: CASSLRLAGAQETQYF.

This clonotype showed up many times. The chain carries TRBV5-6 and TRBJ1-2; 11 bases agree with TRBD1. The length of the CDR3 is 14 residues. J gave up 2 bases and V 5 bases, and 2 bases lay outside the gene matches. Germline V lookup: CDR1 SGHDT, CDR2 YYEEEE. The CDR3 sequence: CASSGDRGNYGYTF. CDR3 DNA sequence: TGTGCCAGCAGTGGGGACAGGGGGAACTATGGCTACACCTTC.

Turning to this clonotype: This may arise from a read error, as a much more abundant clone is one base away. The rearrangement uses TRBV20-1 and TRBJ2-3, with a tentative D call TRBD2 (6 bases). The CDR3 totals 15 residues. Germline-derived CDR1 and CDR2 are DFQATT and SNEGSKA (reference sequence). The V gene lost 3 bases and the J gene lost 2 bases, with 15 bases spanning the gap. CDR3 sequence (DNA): TGCAGTGCTAGTTTCCTTGGGGGGATCACAGATACGCAGTATTTT. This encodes CSASFLGGITDTQYF.

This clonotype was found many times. CDR3 loop: CAISESKGGSSYNEQFF. The CDR3 DNA reads as TGTGCCATCAGTGAGTCGAAGGGCGGAAGCTCCTACAATGAGCAGTTCTTC. The V and J genes are TRBV10-3 and TRBJ2-1; D gene ambiguous. The V gene lost 0 bases and the J gene lost 0 bases, with 12 bases spanning the gap. The CDR3 runs to 17 residues. CDR1 ENHRY and CDR2 SYGVKD come from the germline V gene.

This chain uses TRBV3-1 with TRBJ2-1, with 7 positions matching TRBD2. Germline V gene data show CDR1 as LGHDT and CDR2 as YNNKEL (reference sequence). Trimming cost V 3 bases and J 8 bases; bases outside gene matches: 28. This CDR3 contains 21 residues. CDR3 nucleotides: TGTGCCAGCAGCCACAGAAAGGGACTACGGGTACCACGGGAGAGATGGGATGAGCAGTTCTTC. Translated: CASSHRKGLRVPRERWDEQFF.

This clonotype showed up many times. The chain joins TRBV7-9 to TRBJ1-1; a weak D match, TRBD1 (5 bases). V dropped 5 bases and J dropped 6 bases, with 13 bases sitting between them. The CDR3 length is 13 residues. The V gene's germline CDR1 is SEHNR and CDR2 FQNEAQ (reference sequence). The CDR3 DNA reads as TGTGCCAGCAGCGTAAATAGGGGATCTGAAGCTTTCTTT. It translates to CASSVNRGSEAFF.

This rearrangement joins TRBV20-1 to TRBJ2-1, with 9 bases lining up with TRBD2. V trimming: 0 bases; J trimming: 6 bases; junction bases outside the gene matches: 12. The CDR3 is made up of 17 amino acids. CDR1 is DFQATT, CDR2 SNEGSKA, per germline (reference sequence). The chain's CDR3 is CSAREPASGAPPNEQFF. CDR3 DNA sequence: TGCAGTGCTAGAGAGCCCGCTAGCGGGGCCCCACCCAATGAGCAGTTCTTC.

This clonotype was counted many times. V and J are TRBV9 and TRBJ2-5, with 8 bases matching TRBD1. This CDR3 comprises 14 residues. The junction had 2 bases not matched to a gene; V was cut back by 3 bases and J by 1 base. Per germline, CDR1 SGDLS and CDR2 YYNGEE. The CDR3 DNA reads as TGTGCCAGCAGCGCCGACAGGGGCCAAGAGACCCAGTACTTC. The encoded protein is CASSADRGQETQYF.

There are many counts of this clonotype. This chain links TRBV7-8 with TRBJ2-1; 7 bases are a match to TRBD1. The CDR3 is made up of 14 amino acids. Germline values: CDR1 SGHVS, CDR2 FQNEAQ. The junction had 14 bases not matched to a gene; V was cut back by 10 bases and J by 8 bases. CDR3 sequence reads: CATKHRGDEDEQFF. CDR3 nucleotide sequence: TGTGCCACCAAGCACAGGGGTGACGAGGATGAGCAGTTCTTC. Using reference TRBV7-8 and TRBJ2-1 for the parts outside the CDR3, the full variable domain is GAGVSQSPRYKVAKRGQDVALRCDPISGHVSLFWYQQALGQGPEFLTYFQNEAQLDKSGLPSDRFFAERPEGSVSTLKIQRTQQEDSAVYLCATKHRGDEDEQFFGPGTRLTVL.